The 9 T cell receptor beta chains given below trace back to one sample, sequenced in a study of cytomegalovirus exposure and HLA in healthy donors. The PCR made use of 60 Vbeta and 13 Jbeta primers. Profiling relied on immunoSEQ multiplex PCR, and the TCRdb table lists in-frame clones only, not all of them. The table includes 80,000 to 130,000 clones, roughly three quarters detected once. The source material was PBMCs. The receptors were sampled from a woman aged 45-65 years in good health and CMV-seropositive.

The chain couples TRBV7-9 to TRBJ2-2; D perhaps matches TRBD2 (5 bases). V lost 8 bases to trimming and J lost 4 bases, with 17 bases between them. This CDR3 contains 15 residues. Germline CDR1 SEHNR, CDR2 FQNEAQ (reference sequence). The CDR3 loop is CASRPFTTSTGELFF. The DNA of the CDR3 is TGTGCCAGCCGACCTTTCACTACTAGCACCGGGGAGCTGTTTTTT.

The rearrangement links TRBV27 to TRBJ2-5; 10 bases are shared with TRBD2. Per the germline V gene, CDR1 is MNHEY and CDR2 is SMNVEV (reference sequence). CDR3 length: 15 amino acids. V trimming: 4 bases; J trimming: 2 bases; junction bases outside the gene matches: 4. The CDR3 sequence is CASSSSTSGQETQYF. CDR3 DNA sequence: TGTGCCAGCAGTTCCTCGACTAGCGGGCAAGAGACCCAGTACTTC.

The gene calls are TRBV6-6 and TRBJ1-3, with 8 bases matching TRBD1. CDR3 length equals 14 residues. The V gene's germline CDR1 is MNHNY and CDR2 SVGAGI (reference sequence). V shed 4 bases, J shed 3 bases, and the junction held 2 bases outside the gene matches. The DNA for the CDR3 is TGTGCCAGCAGTTCCAGGGGGCTTGGAAACACCATATATTTT. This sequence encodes CASSSRGLGNTIYF.

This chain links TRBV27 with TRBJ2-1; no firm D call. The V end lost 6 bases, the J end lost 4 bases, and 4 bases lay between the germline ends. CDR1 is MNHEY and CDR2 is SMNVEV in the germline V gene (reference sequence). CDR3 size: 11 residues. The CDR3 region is CASRRYNEQFF. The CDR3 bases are TGTGCCAGCAGGAGGTACAATGAGCAGTTCTTC.

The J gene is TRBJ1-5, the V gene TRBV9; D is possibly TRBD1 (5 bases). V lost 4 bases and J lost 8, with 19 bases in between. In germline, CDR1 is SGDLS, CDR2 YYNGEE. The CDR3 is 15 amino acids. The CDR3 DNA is TGTGCCAGCAGCTTGGGGGGAAATGAGCGGGAGCCCCAGCATTTT. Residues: CASSLGGNEREPQHF.

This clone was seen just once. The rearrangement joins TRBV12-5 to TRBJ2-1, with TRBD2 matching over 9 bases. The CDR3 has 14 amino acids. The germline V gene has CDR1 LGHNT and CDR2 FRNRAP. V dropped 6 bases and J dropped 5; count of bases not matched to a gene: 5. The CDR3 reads CASGPSGGNNEQFF. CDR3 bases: TGTGCTAGTGGCCCCAGCGGGGGGAACAATGAGCAGTTCTTC.

The chain's CDR3 is CASSSDSPYEQYF. CDR3 DNA sequence: TGTGCCAGCAGCTCGGACAGTCCCTACGAGCAGTACTTC. The rearrangement uses TRBV7-9 and TRBJ2-7; possible D gene TRBD1, 6 bases. Trimming removed 4 bases at V and 2 bases at J, with 9 bases between. The CDR3 extends over 13 amino acids. CDR1 and CDR2 from the germline V gene are SEHNR and FQNEAQ (reference sequence).

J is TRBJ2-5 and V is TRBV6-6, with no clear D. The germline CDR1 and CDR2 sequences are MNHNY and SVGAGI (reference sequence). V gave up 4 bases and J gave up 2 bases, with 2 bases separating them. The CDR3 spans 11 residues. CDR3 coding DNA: TGTGCCAGCAGTTTACAAGAGACCCAGTACTTC. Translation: CASSLQETQYF.

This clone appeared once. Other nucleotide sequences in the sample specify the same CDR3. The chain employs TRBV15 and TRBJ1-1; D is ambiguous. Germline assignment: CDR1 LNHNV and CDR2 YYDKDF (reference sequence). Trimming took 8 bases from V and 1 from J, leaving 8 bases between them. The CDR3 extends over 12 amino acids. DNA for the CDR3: TGTGCCACCTCGAGGCCGAACACTGAAGCTTTCTTT. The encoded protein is CATSRPNTEAFF.